This paragraph reports one T cell receptor beta chain. The CDR3 is made up of 14 amino acids. Germline V lookup: CDR1 SEHNR, CDR2 FQNEAQ (reference sequence). Trimming left V 5 bases short and J 5 bases short, with 15 bases between. Those enrolled in Seattle joined during active infection and were followed longitudinally afterward. The sample originates from a study of blood T cell repertoires in COVID-19. About the study: Researchers got acute and convalescent COVID-19 samples from the United States, Italy and Spain. PBMCs, B-cell-depleted T cells, or T cells were the source of the cDNA or gDNA that made up the material.

Methods used by the authors: Reference gene primers were amplified, and this amplification served to estimate nucleated cell counts. Sequenced by immunoSEQ multiplex PCR; TCRdb stores in-frame clones only, minus some. V and J calls and clone size are as listed in that table; D and trimming were resolved from the DNA. This table holds around 180,000 clones, over 75% found once. This clonotype was sampled from a man older than 75 with COVID-19, enrolled during active disease. The sequenced sample was peripheral blood. J is TRBJ1-2 and V is TRBV7-9, with D hard to call. This CDR3 is CASSLGQTTYGYTF. The CDR3 DNA is TGTGCCAGCAGCCTGGGCCAGACGACATATGGCTACACCTTC.